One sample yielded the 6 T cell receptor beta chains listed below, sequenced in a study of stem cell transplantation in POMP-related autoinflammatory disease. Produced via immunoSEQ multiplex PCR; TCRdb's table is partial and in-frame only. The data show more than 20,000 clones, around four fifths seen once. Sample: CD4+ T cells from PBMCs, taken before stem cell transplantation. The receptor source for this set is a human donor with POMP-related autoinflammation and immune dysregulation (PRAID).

CDR3 in amino acids: CASSLRGTSWSYETQYF. CDR3 nucleotides: TGTGCCAGCAGTTTACGGGGGACTAGCTGGTCGTATGAGACCCAGTACTTC. V and J are TRBV27 and TRBJ2-5; 9 nucleotides line up with TRBD2. The germline gives CDR1 MNHEY, CDR2 SMNVEV (reference sequence). Trimming removed 2 bases from V and 5 bases from J; junction bases left unmatched: 12. The CDR3 contains 17 residues.

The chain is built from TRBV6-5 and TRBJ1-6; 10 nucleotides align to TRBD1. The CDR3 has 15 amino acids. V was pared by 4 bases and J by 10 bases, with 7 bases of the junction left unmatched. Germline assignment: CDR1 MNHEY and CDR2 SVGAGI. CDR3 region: CASSFLTGGRSPLHF. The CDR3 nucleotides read TGTGCCAGCAGTTTCCTGACAGGGGGCAGGTCACCCCTCCACTTT.

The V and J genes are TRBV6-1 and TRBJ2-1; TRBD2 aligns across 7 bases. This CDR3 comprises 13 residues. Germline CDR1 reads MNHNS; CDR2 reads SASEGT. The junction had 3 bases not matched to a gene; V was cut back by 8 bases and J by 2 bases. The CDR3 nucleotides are TGTGCCAGCCCCGGGAGGCCCTACAATGAGCAGTTCTTC. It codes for CASPGRPYNEQFF.

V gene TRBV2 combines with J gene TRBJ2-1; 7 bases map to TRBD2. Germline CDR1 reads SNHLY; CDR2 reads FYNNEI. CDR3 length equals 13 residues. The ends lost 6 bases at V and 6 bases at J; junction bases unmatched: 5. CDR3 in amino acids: CASRSSGFNEQFF. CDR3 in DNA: TGTGCCAGCAGGAGTAGCGGGTTCAATGAGCAGTTCTTC.

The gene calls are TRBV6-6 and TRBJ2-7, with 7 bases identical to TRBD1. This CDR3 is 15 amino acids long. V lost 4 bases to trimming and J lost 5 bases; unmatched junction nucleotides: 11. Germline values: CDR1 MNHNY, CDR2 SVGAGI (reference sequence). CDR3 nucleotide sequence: TGTGCCAGCAGTTCTACCGAGACAGGGTTGGACGAGCAGTACTTC. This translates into CASSSTETGLDEQYF.

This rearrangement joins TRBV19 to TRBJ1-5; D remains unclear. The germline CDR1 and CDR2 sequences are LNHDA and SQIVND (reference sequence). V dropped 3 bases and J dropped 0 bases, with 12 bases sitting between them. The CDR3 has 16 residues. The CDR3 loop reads CASSIRPTVSNQPQHF. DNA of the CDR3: TGTGCCAGTAGTATTCGACCGACGGTTAGCAATCAGCCCCAGCATTTT.